This T cell receptor (beta chain) emerged from a study of regulatory T cells in long-lasting Graves disease (dated by TCRdb to about 2021). As for the study more broadly: Persistent Graves' disease was defined as antithyroid drug treatment for over 5 years with persistently positive TSH receptor autoantibodies. Patients with persistent Graves' disease were compared with patients with newly diagnosed Graves' disease using TCR sequencing and RNA sequencing of peripheral blood. The study took place in China and was registered as a clinical trial. In the clinical cohort, patients with persistent Graves' disease had used antithyroid drugs for an average of around 9.3 years. A total of approximately 35 samples underwent TCR sequencing: some 13 from persistent and roughly 20 from newly diagnosed Graves' disease patients.

The method behind the library was multiplex PCR. Sequencer: Illumina HiSeq 4000. To build TCR beta libraries, CDR3 regions were amplified by Arm-PCR using iRepertoire HTBI primers. Before sequencing, the PCR products went through gel purification. The study's processing was this. Gene usage analysis of CDR3 amino acid clonotypes used the 62 TRBV and 14 to 15 TRBJ segments found across samples. COPE and FqMerger were used to merge filtered high-quality paired reads into contigs. Contigs were aligned with BLAST to IMGT TRBV, TRBD and TRBJ reference genes, and CDR3 was defined per IMGT. Clonotypes above 0.1% frequency were classified as highly expanded clones. Repertoire diversity was measured by Shannon entropy, and V-J evenness by the Gini coefficient. A clonotype was considered public if more than one individual shared it. TCRdb passed the public sequencing reads through fastp at Q25 and MiXCR, retaining productive beta sequences. Every distinct CDR3 protein forms one entry, paired with its most common genes and DNA. TCRdb's processing, not the authors', yielded these V and J calls. This sample lists fewer than 600,000 distinct CDR3 sequences; around a fifth were detected once. Around 13% of the sample goes to the ten largest clones.

The label giving this sample's time point can be read as: persistent/refractory GD, antithyroid drugs over 5 years with positive TRAb. For both TCR sequencing and RNA sequencing, RNA was extracted from PBMCs in TRIzol. The diagnosis of Graves' disease followed American Thyroid Association guidelines. Recruitment of patients was carried out at an endocrinology department in Xi'an, China. From each patient, 7.5 to 10 milliliters of peripheral blood was collected into an EDTA anticoagulant tube. PBMCs were isolated by Ficoll Paque Plus density gradient separation without further T cell sorting. An Agilent 2100 Bioanalyzer and agarose gel were used to check RNA quality, while a NanoDrop 2000 measured RNA concentration. General findings and caveats noted by the study authors: Lower TCR Shannon entropy and fewer highly expanded clones were observed in persistent Graves' disease patients than in newly diagnosed patients, which suggested clonal expansion. As a limitation, the authors acknowledged that the small sample size may reduce accuracy. Peripheral blood alone was examined, since thyroid tissue, which constituted the primary lesion, could not be accessed. Sequencing and analysis were limited to the TCR beta chain. Patients with persistent disease shared more public clonotypes (around 2,500) than newly diagnosed patients did (more than 900).

Many counts were recorded for this clonotype. Its antigen remains unidentified. No quality values exist for individual bases; no much larger clone is one base distant. This receptor was obtained from a female donor with Graves disease. The sequencing here drew on peripheral blood mononuclear cells (PBMCs), taken when the disease was refractory, from a patient treated with antithyroid drugs.

DNA sequence: TGTGCCAGCGGTCTTATGAGCAGGGATCGGACTGAAGCTTTCTTT. The encoded protein is CASGLMSRDRTEAFF. The chain is made from TRBV27 and TRBJ1-1, with TRBD1 perhaps the D gene, on 5 matching bases. The germline V gene (reference sequence) supplies CDR1 MNHEY and CDR2 SMNVEV. V gives up 8 bases and J gives up 5 bases, and the segment between their germline ends measures 21 bases. The CDR3 holds 15 amino acids from the cysteine to the phenylalanine. Left in the record is the CDR3 DNA by itself, 45 bases read in frame from the first base.